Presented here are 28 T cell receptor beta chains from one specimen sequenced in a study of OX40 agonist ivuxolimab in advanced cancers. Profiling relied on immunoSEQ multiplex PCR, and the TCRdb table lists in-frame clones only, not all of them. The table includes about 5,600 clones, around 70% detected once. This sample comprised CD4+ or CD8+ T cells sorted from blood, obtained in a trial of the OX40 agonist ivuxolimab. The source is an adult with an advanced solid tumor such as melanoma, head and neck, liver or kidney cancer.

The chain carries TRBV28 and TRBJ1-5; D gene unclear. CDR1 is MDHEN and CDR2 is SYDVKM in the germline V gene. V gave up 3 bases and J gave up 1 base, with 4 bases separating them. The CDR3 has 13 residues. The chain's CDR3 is CASSLESNQPQHF. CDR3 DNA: TGTGCCAGCAGTTTGGAGAGCAATCAGCCCCAGCATTTT.

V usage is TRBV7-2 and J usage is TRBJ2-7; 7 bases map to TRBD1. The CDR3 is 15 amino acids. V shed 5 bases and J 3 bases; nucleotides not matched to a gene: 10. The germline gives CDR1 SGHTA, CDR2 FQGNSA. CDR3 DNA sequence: TGTGCCAGCAGCATATACAGGGGAGTCAGCTACGAGCAGTACTTC. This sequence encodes CASSIYRGVSYEQYF.

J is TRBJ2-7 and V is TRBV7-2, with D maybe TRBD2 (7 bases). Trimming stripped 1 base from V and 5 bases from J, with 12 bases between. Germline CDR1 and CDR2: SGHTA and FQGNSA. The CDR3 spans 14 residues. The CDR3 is CASSLVAGAHEQYF. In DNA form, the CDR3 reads TGTGCCAGCAGCTTAGTTGCGGGGGCGCACGAGCAGTACTTC.

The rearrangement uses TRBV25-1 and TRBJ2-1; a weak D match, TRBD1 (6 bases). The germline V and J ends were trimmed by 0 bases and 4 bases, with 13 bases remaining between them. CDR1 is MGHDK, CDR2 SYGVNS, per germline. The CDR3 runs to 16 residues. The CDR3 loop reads CASSEYGRDTYNEQFF. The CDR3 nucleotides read TGTGCCAGCAGTGAATATGGTAGGGACACATACAATGAGCAGTTCTTC.

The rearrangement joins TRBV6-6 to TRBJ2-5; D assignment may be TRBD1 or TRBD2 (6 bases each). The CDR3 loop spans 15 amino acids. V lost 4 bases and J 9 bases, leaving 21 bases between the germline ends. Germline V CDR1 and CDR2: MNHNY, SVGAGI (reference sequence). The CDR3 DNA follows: TGTGCCAGCAGTTCCTCATCTGGGGGCCGCGGGGCCCAGTACTTC. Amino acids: CASSSSSGGRGAQYF.

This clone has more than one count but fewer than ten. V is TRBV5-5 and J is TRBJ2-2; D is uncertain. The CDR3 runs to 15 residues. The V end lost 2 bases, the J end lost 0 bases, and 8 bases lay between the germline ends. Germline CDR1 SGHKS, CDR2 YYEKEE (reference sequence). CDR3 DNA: TGTGCCAGCAGCTTAGGTTCCGCGAACACCGGGGAGCTGTTTTTT. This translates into CASSLGSANTGELFF.

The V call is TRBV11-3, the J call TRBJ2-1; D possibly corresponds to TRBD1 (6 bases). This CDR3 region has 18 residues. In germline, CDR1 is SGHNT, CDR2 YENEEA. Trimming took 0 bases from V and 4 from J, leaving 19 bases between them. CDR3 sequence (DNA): TGTGCCAGCAGCTTAGACAGGGGACATCTGCAAAGTTACAATGAGCAGTTCTTC. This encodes CASSLDRGHLQSYNEQFF.

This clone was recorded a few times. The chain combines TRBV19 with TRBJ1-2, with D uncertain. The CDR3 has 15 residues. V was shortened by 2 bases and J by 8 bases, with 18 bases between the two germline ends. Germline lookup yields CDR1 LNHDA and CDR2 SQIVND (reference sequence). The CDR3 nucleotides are TGTGCCAGTAGTATAAACCCCCGAGGCAACAAGGGCTACACCTTC. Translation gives CASSINPRGNKGYTF.

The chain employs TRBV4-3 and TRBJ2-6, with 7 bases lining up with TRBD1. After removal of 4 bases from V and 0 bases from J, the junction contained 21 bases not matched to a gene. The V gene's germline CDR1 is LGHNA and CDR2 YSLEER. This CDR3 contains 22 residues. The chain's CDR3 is CASSPRGPGQPAAASGANVLTF. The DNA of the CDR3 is TGCGCCAGCAGCCCCCGAGGACCGGGACAGCCTGCCGCCGCCTCTGGGGCCAACGTCCTGACTTTC.

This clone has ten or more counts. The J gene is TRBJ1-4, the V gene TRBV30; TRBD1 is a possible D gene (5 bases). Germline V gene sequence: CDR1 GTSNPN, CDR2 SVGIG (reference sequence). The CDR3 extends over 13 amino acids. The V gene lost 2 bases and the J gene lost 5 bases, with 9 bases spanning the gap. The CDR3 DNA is TGTGCCTGGAGTAGGGGTTTGAATGAAAAACTGTTTTTT. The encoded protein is CAWSRGLNEKLFF.

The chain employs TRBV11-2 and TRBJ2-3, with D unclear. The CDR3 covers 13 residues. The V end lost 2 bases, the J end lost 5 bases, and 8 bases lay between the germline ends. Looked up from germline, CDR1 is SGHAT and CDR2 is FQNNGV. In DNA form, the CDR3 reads TGTGCCAGCAGCTTAAGGGCCGGAGATACGCAGTATTTT. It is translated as CASSLRAGDTQYF.

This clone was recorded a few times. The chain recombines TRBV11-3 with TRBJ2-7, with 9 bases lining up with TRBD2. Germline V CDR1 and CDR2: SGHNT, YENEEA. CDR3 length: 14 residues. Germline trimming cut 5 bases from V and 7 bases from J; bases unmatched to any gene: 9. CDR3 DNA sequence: TGTGCCAGCAGCGCCGGGACTAGCCTTTGGGAGCAGTACTTC. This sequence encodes CASSAGTSLWEQYF.

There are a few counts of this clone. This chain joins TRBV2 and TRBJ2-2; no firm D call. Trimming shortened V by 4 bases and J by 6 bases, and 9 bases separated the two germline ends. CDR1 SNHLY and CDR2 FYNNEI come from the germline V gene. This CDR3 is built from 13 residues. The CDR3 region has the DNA TGTGCCAGCAGTGTGAACTGGGCCGGGGAGCTGTTTTTT. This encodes CASSVNWAGELFF.

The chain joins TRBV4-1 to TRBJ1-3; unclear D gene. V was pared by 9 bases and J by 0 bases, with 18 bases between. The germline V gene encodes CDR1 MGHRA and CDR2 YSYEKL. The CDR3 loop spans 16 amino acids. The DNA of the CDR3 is TGCGCCAGTACCCAATCCCCGTCGAGCTCTGGAAACACCATATATTTT. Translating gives CASTQSPSSSGNTIYF.

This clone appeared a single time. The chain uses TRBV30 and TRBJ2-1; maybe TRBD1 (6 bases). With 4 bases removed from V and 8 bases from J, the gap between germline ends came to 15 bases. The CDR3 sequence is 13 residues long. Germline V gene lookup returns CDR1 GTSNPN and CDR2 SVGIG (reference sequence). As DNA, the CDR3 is TGTGCCTGGACAGGGGTCGTCTCTGATGAGCAGTTCTTC. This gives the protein CAWTGVVSDEQFF.

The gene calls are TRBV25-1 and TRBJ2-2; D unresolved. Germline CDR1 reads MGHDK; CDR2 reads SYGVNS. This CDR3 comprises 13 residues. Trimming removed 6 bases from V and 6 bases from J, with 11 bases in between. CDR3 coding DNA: TGTGCCAGCAGCCTAGGTTCGCCCGGGGAGCTGTTTTTT. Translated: CASSLGSPGELFF.

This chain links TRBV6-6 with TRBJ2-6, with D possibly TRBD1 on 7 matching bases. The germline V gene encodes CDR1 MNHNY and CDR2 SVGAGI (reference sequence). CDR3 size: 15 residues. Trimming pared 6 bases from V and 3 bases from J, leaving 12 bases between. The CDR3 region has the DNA TGTGCCAGCAGCCCAGGGGGGCTTGGGGCCAACGTCCTGACTTTC. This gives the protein CASSPGGLGANVLTF.

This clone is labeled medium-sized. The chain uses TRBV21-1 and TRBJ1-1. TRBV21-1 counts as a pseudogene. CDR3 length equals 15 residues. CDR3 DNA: TGTGCCAGCAGCAAAGACCCAGGGAGGAGCACTGAAGCTTTCTTT. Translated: CASSKDPGRSTEAFF.

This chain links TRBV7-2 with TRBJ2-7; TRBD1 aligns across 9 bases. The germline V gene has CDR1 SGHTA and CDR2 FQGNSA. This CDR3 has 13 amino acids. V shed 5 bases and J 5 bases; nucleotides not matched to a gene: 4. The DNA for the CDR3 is TGTGCCAGCAGCCAGGACAGGGGCCACGAGCAGTACTTC. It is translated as CASSQDRGHEQYF.

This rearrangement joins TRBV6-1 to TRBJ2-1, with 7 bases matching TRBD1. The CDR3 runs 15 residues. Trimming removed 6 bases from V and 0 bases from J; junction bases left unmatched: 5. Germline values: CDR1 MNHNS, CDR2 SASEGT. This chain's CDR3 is CASRDRQSSYNEQFF. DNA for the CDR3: TGTGCCAGCAGGGACAGGCAAAGCTCCTACAATGAGCAGTTCTTC.

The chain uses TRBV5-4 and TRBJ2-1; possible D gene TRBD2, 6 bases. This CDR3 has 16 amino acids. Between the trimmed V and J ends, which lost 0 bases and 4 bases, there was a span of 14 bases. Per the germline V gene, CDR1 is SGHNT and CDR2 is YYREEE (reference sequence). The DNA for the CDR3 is TGTGCCAGCAGCTTGGACCATAGCGGACCGTACAATGAGCAGTTCTTC. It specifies CASSLDHSGPYNEQFF.

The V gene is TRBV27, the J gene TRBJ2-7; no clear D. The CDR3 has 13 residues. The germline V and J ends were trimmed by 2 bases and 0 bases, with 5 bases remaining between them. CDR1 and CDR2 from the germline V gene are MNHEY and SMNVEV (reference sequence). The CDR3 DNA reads TGTGCCAGCAGTTTAAGACGCTCCTACGAGCAGTACTTC. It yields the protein CASSLRRSYEQYF.

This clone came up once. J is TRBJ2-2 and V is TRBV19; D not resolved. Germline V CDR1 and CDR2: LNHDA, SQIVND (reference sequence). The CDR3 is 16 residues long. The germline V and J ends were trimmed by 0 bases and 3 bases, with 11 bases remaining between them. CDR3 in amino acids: CASSIEGPGDTGELFF. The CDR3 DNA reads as TGTGCCAGTAGTATAGAGGGCCCTGGGGACACCGGGGAGCTGTTTTTT.

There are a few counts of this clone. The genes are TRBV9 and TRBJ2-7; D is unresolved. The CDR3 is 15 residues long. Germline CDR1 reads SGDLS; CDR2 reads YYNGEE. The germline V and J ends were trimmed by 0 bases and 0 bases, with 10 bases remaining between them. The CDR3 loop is CASSVGGPSSYEQYF. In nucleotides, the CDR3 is TGTGCCAGCAGCGTAGGCGGCCCGAGCTCCTACGAGCAGTACTTC.

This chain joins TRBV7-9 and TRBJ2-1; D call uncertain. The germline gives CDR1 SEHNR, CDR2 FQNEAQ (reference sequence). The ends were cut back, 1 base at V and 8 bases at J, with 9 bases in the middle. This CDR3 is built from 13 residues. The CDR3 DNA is TGTGCCAGCAGCTTAGATGGTAGTTATGAGCAGTTCTTC. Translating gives CASSLDGSYEQFF. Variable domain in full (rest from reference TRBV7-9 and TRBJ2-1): DTGVSQNPRHKITKRGQNVTFRCDPISEHNRLYWYRQTLGQGPEFLTYFQNEAQLEKSRLLSDRFSAERPKGSFSTLEIQRTEQGDSAMYLCASSLDGSYEQFFGPGTRLTVL.

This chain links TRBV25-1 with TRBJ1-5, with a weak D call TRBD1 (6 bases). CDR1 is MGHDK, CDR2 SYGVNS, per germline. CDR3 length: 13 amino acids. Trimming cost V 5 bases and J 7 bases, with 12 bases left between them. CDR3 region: CASSRRGDQPQHF. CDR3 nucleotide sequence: TGTGCCAGCAGTAGGAGGGGGGACCAGCCCCAGCATTTT. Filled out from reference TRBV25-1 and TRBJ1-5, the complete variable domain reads EADIYQTPRYLVIGTGKKITLECSQTMGHDKMYWYQQDPGMELHLIHYSYGVNSTEKGDLSSESTVSRIRTEHFPLTLESARPSHTSQYLCASSRRGDQPQHFGDGTRLSIL.

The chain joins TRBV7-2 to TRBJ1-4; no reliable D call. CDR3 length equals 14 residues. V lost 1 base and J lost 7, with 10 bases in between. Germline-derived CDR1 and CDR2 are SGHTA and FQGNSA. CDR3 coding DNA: TGTGCCAGCAGCTTAGGGTTTTTTGGTGAAAAACTGTTTTTT. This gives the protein CASSLGFFGEKLFF.

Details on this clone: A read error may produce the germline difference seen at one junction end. The CDR3 sequence: CATSDPGTGTTGELFF. The CDR3 coding sequence is TGTGCCACCAGTGACCCCGGGACAGGGACCACCGGGGAGCTGTTTTTT. The chain joins TRBV27 to TRBJ2-2, with 9 bases matching TRBD1. The CDR3 covers 16 residues. Germline V gives CDR1 MNHEY, CDR2 SMNVEV (reference sequence).